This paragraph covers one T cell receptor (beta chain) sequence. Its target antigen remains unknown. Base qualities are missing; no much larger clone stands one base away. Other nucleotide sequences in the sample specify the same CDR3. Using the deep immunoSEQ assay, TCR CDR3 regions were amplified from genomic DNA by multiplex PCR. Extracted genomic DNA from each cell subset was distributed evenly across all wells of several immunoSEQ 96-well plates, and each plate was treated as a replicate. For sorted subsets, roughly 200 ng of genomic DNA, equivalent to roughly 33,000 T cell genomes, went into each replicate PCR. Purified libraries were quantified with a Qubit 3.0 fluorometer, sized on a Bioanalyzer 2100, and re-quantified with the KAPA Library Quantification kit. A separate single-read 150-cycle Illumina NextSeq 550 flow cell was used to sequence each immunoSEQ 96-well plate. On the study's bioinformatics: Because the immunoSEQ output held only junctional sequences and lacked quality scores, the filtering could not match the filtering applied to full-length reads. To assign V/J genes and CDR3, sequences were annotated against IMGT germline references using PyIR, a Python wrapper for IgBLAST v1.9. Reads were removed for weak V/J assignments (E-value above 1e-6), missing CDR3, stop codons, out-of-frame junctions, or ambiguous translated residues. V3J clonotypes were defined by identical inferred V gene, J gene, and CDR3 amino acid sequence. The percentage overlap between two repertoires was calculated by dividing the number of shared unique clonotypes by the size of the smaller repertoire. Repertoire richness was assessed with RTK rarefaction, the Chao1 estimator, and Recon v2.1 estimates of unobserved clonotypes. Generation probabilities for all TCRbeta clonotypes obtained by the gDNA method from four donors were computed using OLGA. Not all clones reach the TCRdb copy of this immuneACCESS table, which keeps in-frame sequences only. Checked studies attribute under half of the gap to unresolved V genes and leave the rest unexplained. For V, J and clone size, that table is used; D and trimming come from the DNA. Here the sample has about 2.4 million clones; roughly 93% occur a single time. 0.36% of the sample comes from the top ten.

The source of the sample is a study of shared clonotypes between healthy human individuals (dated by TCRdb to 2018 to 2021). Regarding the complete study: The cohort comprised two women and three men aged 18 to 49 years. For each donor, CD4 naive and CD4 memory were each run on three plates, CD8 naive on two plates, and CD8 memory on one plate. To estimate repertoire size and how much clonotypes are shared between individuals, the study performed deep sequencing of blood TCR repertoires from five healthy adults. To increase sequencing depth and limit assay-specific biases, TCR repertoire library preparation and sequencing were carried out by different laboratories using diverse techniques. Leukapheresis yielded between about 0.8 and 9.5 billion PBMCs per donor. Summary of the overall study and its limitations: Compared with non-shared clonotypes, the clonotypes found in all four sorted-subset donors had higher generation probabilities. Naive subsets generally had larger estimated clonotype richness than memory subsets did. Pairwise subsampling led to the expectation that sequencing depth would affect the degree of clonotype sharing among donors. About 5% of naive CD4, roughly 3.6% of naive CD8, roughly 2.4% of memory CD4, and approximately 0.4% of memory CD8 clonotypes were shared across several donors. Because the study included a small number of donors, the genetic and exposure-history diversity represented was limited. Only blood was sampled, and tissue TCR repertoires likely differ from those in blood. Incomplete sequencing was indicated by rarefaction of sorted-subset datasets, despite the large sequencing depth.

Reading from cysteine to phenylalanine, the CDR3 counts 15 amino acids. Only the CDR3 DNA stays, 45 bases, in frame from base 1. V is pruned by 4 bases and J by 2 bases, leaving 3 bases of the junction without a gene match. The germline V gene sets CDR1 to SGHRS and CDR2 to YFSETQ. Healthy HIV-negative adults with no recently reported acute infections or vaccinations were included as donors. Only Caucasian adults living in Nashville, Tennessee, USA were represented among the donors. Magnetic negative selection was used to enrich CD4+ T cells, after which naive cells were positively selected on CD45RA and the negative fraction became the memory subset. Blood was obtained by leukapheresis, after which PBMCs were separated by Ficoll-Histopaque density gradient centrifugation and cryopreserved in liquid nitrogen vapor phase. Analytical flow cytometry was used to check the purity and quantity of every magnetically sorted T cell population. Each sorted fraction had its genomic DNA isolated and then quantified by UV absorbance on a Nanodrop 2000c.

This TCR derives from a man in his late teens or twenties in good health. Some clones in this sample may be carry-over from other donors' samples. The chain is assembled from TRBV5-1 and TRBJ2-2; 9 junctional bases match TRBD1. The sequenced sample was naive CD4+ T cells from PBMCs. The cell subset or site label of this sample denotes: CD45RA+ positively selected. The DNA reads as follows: TGCGCCAGCAGCCCGGGACAGGGTAACACCGGGGAGCTGTTTTTT. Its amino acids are CASSPGQGNTGELFF.